This TCR beta chain is from a study of naive and memory T cell subsets. Findings of the study overall: The RNA method is potentially sensitive to activation and differentiation changes.

As to treatment: skin biopsy from PPD injection site in Mantoux-positive individual. An oligonucleotide containing a UMI was ligated to the 3' end of TCR cDNA. This clonotype was picked up many times. The antigen remains undetermined. CDR3 length equals 13 residues. Germline CDR1 MNHEY, CDR2 SVGAGI. The V end was cut by 3 bases, the J end by 3 bases, with 3 bases between. Four PCR rounds used nested alpha and beta constant region primers plus the SP2 primer. TCRdb processed the UMI-ligation and nested PCR reads anew with MiXCR; each CDR3 protein has one entry. The sample has more than 30,000 distinct CDR3 sequences; 11% are singletons.

The sample here was skin, taken from a tuberculin skin test site. The V call is TRBV6-5, the J call TRBJ2-6, with unresolved D. The sequence came from an adult in good health. DNA of the CDR3: TGTGCCAGCAGTTATGATGGGGCCAACGTCCTGACTTTC. Protein product: CASSYDGANVLTF.